This T cell receptor (beta chain) was identified during a study of T cell responses to AZD1222 COVID-19 vaccine. Whole-study context: Investigators merged groups given second doses at roughly 4 or roughly 12 weeks. Notes on the study in general: In all cases, repertoires were sampled only after the peak T cell response.

In the case of this clone: Its antigen is undetermined.

The protocol was immunoSEQ multiplex PCR, while the TCRdb copy is restricted to in-frame clones and leaves out a portion. Found here are 110,000 to 150,000 clones, 75% to 95% of them singletons; the top ten hold more than 3%. The CDR3 is 15 residues long. Between the trimmed V and J ends, which lost 6 bases and 0 bases, there was a span of 12 bases. Germline assignment: CDR1 MNHEY and CDR2 SVGAGI. The genes are TRBV6-5 and TRBJ1-5; D not certain. Sequencing was performed on peripheral blood, taken on day 0 of AZD1222 vaccination. This clonotype originated in an adult in good health. CDR3 coding DNA: TGTGCCAGCAGACCGCCGGGGTCTAGCAATCAGCCCCAGCATTTT. This gives the protein CASRPPGSSNQPQHF.